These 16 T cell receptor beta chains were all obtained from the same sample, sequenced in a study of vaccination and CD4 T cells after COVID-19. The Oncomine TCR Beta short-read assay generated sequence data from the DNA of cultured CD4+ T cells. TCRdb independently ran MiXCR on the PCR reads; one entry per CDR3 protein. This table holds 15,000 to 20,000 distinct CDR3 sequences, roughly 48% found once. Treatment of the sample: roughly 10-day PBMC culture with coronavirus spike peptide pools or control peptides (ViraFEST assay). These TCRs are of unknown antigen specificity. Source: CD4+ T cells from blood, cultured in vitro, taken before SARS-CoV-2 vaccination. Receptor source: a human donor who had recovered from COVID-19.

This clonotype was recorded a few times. This chain's CDR3 is CSAGAPGGYIQYF. CDR3 nucleotides: TGCAGTGCTGGAGCGCCGGGCGGCTACATTCAGTACTTC. The V call is TRBV20-1, the J call TRBJ2-4; D remains ambiguous. From germline, CDR1 is DFQATT and CDR2 SNEGSKA (reference sequence). The CDR3 contains 13 residues. The V end was cut by 5 bases, the J end by 8 bases, with 16 bases between.

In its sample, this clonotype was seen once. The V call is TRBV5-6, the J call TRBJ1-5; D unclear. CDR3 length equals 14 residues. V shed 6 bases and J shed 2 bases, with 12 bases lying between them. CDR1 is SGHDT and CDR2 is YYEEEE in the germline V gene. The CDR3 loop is CASTPSGRNQPQHF. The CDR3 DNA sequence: TGTGCCAGCACTCCGTCCGGCCGCAATCAGCCCCAGCATTTT.

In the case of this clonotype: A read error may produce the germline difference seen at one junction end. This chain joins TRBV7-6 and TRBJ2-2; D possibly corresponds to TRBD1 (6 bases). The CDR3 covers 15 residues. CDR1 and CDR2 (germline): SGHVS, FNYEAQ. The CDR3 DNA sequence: TGTGCCAGCAGCTCCGACAGGATATACACCAGGGAGCTGTTTTTT. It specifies CASSSDRIYTRELFF.

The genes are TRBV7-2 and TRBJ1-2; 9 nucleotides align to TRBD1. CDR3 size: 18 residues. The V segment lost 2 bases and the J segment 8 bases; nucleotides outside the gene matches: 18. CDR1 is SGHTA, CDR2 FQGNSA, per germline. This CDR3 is CASSLHSGQGLFLSGYTF. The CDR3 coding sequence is TGTGCCAGCAGCTTACACTCGGGACAGGGACTGTTTTTATCGGGCTACACCTTC.

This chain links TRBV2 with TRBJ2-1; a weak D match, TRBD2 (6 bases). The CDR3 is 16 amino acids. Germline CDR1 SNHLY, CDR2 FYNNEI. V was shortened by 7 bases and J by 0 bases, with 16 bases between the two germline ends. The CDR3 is CASKSFGSSSYNEQFF. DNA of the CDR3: TGTGCCAGCAAGTCGTTCGGGAGCAGCTCCTACAATGAGCAGTTCTTC.

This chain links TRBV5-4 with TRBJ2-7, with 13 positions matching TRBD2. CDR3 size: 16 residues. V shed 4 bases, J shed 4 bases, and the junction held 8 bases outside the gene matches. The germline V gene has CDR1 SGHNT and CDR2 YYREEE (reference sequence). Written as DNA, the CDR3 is TGTGCCAGCAGCACAGAACTAGCGGGAGGGCCGTACGAGCAGTACTTC. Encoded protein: CASSTELAGGPYEQYF.

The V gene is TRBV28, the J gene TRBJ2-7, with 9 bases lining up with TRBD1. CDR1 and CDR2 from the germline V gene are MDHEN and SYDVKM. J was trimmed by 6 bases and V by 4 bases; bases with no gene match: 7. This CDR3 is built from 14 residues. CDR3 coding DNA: TGTGCCAGCAGTTACCGGGACAGGGCTAGCGAGCAGTACTTC. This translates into CASSYRDRASEQYF.

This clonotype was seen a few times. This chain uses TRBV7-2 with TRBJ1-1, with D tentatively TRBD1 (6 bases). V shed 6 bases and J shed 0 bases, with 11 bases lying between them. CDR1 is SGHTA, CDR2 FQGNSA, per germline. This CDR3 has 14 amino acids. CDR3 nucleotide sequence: TGTGCCAGCAGTATCGGACAGATGAACACTGAAGCTTTCTTT. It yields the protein CASSIGQMNTEAFF.

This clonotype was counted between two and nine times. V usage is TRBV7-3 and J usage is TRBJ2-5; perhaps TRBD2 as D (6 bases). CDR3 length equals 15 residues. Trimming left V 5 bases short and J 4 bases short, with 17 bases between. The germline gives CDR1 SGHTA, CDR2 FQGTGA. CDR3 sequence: CASSRQSGLGETQYF. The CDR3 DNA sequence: TGTGCCAGCAGCCGTCAAAGCGGGTTAGGAGAGACCCAGTACTTC.

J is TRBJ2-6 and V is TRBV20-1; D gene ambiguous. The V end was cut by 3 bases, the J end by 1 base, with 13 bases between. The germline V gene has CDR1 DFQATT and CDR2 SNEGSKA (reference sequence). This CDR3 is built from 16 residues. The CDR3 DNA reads TGCAGTGCTAGCTCGTTCGCTAGTTCTGGGGCCAACGTCCTGACTTTC. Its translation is CSASSFASSGANVLTF.

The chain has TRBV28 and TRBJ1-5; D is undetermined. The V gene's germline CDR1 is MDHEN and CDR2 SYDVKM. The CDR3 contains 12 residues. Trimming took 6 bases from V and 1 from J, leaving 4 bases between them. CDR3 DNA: TGTGCCAGCAGACAGAGCAATCAGCCCCAGCATTTT. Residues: CASRQSNQPQHF.

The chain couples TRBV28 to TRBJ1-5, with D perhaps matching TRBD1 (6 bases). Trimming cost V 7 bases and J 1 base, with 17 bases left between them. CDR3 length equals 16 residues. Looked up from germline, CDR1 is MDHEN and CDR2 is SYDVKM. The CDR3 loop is CASKYRDYRSNQPQHF. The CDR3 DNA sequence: TGTGCCAGCAAATACAGGGATTATAGGAGCAATCAGCCCCAGCATTTT. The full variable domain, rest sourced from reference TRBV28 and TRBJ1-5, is DVKVTQSSRYLVKRTGEKVFLECVQDMDHENMFWYRQDPGLGLRLIYFSYDVKMKEKGDIPEGYSVSREKKERFSLILESASTNQTSMYLCASKYRDYRSNQPQHFGDGTRLSIL.

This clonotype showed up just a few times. The CDR3: CSGETTFETQYF. The CDR3 DNA reads as TGCAGTGGGGAGACTACTTTTGAGACCCAGTACTTC. This chain connects TRBV20-1 to TRBJ2-5, with a weak D call TRBD2 (5 bases). CDR1 DFQATT and CDR2 SNEGSKA come from the germline V gene (reference sequence). The CDR3 is 12 residues long. Deletions cut 7 bases from V and 5 bases from J, with 14 bases between.

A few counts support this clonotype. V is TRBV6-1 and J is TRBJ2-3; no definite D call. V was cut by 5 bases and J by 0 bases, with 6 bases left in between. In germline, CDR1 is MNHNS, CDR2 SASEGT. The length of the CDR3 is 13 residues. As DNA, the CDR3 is TGTGCCAGCAGTCGCCCTAGCACAGATACGCAGTATTTT. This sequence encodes CASSRPSTDTQYF.

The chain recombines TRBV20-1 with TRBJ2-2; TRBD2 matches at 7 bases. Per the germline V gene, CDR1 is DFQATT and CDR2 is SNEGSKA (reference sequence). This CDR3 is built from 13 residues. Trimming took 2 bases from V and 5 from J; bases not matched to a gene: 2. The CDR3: CSARPSGTGELFF. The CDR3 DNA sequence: TGCAGTGCTAGACCTAGCGGAACCGGGGAGCTGTTTTTT.

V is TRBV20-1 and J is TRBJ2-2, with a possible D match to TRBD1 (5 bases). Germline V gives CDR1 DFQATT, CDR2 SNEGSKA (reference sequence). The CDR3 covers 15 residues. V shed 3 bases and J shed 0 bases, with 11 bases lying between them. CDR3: CSASRGRANTGELFF. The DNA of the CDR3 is TGCAGTGCTAGTAGGGGCAGAGCGAACACCGGGGAGCTGTTTTTT.